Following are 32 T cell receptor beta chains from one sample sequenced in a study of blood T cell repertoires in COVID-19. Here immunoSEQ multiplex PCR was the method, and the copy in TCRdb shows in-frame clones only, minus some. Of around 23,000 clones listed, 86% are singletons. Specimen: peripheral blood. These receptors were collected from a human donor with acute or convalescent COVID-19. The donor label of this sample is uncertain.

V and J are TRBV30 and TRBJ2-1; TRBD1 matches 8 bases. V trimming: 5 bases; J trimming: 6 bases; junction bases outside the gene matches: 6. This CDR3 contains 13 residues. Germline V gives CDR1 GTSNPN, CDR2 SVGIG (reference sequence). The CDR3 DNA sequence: TGTGCCTGGCTAACAACAGGGGGCAATGAGCAGTTCTTC. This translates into CAWLTTGGNEQFF.

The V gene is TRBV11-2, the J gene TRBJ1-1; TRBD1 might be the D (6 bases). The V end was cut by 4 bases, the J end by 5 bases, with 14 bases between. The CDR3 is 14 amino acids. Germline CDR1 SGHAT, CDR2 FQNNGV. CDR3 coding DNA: TGTGCCAGCAGCTCGATACAGGGTAGAACTGAAGCTTTCTTT. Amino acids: CASSSIQGRTEAFF.

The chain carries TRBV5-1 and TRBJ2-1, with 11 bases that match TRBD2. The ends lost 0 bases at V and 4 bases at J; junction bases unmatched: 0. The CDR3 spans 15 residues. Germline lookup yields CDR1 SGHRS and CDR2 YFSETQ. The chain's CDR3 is CASSLGLAGYNEQFF. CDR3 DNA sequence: TGCGCCAGCAGCTTGGGACTAGCGGGGTACAATGAGCAGTTCTTC.

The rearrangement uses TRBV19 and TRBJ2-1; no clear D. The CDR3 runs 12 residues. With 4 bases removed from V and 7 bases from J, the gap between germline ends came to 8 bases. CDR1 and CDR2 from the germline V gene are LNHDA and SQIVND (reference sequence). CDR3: CASSTSGNEQFF. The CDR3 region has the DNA TGTGCCAGTAGTACCTCCGGGAATGAGCAGTTCTTC. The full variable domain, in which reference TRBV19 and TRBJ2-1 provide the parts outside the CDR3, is DGGITQSPKYLFRKEGQNVTLSCEQNLNHDAMYWYRQDPGQGLRLIYYSQIVNDFQKGDIAEGYSVSREKKESFPLTVTSAQKNPTAFYLCASSTSGNEQFFGPGTRLTVL.

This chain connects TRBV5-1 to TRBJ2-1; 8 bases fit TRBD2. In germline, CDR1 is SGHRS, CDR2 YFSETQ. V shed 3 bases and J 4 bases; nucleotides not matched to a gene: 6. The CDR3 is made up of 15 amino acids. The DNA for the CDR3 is TGCGCCAGCAGCTGGGGACTAGGGGGATACAATGAGCAGTTCTTC. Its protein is CASSWGLGGYNEQFF.

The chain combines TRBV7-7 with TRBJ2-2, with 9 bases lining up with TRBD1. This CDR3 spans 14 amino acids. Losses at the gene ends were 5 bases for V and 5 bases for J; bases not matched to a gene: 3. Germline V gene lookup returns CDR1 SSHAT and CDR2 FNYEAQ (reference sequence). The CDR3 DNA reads TGTGCCAGCAGCGGGGGGACAGGGACCGGGGAGCTGTTTTTT. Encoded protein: CASSGGTGTGELFF.

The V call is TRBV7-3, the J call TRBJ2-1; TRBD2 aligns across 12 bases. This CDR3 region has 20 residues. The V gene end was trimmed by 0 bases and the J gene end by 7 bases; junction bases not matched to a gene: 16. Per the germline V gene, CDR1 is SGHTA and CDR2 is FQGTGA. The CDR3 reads CASSLTGLAGHPPGINEQFF. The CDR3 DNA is TGTGCCAGCAGCTTAACCGGACTAGCGGGGCATCCTCCGGGGATTAATGAGCAGTTCTTC.

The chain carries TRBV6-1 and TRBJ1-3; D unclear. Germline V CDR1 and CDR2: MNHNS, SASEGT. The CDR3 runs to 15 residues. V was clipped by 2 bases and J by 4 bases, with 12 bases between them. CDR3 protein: CASSESTVPGNTIYF. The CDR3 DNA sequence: TGTGCCAGCAGTGAATCTACAGTACCCGGAAACACCATATATTTT.

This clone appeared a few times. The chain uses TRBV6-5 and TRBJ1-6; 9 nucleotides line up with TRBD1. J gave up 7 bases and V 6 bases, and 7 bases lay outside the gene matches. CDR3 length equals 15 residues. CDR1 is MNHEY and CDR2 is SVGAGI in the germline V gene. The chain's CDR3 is CASRSQDRGNSPLHF. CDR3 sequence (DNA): TGTGCCAGCAGATCCCAAGACAGGGGGAATTCACCCCTCCACTTT.

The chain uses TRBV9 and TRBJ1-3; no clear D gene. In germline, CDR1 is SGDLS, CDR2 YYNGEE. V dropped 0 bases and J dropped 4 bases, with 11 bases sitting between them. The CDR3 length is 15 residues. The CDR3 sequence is CASSVVGVAGNTIYF. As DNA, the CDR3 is TGTGCCAGCAGCGTAGTCGGGGTGGCAGGAAACACCATATATTTT.

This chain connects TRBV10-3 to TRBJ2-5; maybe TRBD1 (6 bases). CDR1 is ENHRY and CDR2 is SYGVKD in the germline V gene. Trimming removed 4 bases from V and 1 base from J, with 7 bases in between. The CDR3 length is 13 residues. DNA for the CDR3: TGTGCCATCAGTGTGGACAGCCAAGAGACCCAGTACTTC. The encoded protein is CAISVDSQETQYF.

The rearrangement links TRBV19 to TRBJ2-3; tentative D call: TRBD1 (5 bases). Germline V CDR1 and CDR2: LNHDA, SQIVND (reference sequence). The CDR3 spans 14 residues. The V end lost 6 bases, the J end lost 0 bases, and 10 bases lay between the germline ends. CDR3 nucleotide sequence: TGTGCCAGTAGAGACAGTACTAGCACAGATACGCAGTATTTT. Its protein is CASRDSTSTDTQYF.

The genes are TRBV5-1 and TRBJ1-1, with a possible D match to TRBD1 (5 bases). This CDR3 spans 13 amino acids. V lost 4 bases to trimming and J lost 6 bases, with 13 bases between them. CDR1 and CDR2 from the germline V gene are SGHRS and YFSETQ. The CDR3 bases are TGCGCCAGCAGCGGGGCAGGGATGTCTGAAGCTTTCTTT. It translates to CASSGAGMSEAFF.

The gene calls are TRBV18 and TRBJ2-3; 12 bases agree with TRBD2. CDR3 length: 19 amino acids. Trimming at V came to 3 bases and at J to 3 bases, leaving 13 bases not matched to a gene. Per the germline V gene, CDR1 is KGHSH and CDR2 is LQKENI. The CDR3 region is CASSPGLAGGPIGTDTQYF. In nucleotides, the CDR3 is TGTGCCAGCTCACCGGGGCTAGCGGGAGGGCCGATTGGTACAGATACGCAGTATTTT. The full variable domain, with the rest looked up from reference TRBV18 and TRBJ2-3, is NAGVMQNPRHLVRRRGQEARLRCSPMKGHSHVYWYRQLPEEGLKFMVYLQKENIIDESGMPKERFSAEFPKEGPSILRIQQVVRGDSAAYFCASSPGLAGGPIGTDTQYFGPGTRLTVL.

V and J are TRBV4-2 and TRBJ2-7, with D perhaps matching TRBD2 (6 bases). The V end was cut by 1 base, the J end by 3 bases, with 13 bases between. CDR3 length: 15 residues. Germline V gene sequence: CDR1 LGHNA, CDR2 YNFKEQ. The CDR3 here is CASSQADLGGYEQYF. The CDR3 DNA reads TGTGCCAGCAGCCAAGCCGACCTGGGAGGCTACGAGCAGTACTTC.

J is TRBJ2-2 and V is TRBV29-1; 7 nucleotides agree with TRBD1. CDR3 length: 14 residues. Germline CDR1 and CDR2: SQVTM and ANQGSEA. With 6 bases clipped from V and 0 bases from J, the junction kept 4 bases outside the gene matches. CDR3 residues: CSVLGTANTGELFF. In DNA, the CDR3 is TGCAGCGTCCTCGGGACAGCGAACACCGGGGAGCTGTTTTTT.

As DNA, the CDR3 is TGTGCCAGCAGCCGAGGGGACAGGAGAGCTAACTATGGCTACACCTTC. This translates into CASSRGDRRANYGYTF. V usage is TRBV3-1 (or the pseudogene TRBV3-2) and J usage is TRBJ1-2, with 8 bases identical to TRBD1. The CDR3 covers 16 residues. Trimming took 4 bases from V and 0 from J; bases not matched to a gene: 7. CDR1 is LGHDT and CDR2 is YNNKEL in the germline V gene (reference sequence).

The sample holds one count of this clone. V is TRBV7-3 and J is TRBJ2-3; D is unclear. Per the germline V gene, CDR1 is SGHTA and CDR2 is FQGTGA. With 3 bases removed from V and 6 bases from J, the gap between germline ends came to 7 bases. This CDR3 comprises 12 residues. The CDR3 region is CASSFNEDTQYF. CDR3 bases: TGTGCCAGCAGCTTCAACGAGGATACGCAGTATTTT.

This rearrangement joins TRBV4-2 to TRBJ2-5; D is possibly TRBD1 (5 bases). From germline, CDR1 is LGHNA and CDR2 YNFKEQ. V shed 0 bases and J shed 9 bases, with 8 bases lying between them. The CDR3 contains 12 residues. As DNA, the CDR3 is TGTGCCAGCAGCCAAGAGCAAGGGGCCCAGTACTTC. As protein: CASSQEQGAQYF.

CDR3 region: CASSLRTGRNEKLFF. CDR3 in DNA: TGTGCCAGCAGCCTTCGGACAGGTCGAAATGAAAAACTGTTTTTT. The J gene is TRBJ1-4, the V gene TRBV14; 7 bases align to TRBD1. CDR3 length: 15 residues. V shed 4 bases, J shed 5 bases, and the junction held 7 bases outside the gene matches. The germline V gene has CDR1 SGHDN and CDR2 FVKESK.

The CDR3 loop reads CASSTLANEQFF. CDR3 DNA: TGTGCCAGTAGTACCCTGGCCAATGAGCAGTTCTTC. The V call is TRBV19, the J call TRBJ2-1, with unresolved D. The germline gives CDR1 LNHDA, CDR2 SQIVND (reference sequence). The CDR3 runs to 12 residues. V lost 4 bases, J lost 6 bases, and 7 bases lay in between.

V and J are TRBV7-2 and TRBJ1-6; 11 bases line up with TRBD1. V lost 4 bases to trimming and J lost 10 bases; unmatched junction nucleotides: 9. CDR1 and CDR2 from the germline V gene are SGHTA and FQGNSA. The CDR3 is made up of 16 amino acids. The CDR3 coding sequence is TGTGCCAGCAGCTCCCTAGGGACAGGGGGAAGATCACCCCTCCACTTT. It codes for CASSSLGTGGRSPLHF.

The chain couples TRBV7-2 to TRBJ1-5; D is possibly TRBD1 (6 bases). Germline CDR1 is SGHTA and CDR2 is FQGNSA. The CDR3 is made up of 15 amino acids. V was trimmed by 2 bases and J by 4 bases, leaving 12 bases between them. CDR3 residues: CASSLNTGLNQPQHF. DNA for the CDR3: TGTGCCAGCAGCTTAAACACAGGGCTAAATCAGCCCCAGCATTTT.

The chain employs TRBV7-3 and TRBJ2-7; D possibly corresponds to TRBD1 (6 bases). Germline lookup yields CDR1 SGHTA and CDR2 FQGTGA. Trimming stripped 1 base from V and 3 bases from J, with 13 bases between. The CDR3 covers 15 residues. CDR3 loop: CASSLKIGQIYEQYF. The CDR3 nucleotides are TGTGCCAGCAGCTTAAAAATTGGACAGATCTACGAGCAGTACTTC.

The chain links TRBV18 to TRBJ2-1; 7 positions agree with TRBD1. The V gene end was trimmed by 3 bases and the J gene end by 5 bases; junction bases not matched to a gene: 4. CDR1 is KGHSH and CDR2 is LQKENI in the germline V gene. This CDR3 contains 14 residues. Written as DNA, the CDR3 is TGTGCCAGCTCACCGGGGACAGATAACAATGAGCAGTTCTTC. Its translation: CASSPGTDNNEQFF.

Here the CDR3 DNA reads TGTGCCAGCAGTGACGTAGCGGGGGGTACAGATACGCAGTATTTT. Encoded protein: CASSDVAGGTDTQYF. V gene TRBV6-4 combines with J gene TRBJ2-3; 10 bases line up with TRBD2. Germline V CDR1 and CDR2: MRHNA, SNTAGT. With V trimmed by 2 bases and J by 3 bases, 2 bases remained unmatched. The CDR3 has 15 residues.

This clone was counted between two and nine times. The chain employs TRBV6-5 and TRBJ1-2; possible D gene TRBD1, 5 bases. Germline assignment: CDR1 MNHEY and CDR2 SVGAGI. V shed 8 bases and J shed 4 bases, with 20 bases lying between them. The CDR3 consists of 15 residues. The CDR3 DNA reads TGTGCCAGCCTACTCCTTACCGGGGGTCTCTATGGCTACACCTTC. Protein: CASLLLTGGLYGYTF.

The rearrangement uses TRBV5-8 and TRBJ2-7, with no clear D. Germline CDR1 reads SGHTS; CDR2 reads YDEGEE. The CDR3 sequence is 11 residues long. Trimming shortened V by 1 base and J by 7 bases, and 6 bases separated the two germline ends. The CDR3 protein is CASSLFREQYF. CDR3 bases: TGTGCCAGCAGCTTGTTCCGGGAGCAGTACTTC.

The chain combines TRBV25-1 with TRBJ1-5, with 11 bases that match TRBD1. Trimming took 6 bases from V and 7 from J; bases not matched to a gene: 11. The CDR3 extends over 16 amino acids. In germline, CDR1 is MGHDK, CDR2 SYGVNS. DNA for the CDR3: TGTGCCAGCAGCCAAACCGGGACAGGGGGGATACAGCCCCAGCATTTT. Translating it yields CASSQTGTGGIQPQHF.

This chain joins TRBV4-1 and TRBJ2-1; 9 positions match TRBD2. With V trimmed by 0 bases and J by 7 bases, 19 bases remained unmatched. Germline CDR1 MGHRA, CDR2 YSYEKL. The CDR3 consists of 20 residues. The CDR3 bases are TGCGCCAGCAGCCAAGACTGGGACACTTACTCGACTAGCGGAATGAATGAGCAGTTCTTC. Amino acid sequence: CASSQDWDTYSTSGMNEQFF.

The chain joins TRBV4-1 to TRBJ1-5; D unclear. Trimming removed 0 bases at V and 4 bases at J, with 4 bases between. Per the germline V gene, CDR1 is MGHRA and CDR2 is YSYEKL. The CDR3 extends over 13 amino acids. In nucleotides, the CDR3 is TGCGCCAGCAGCCAAGATCAAAATCAGCCCCAGCATTTT. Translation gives CASSQDQNQPQHF.

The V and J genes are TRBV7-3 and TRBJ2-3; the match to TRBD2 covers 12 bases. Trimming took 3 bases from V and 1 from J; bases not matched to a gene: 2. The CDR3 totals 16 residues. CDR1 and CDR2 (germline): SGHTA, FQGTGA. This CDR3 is CASSLPSGGGTDTQYF. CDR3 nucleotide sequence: TGTGCCAGCAGCTTGCCTAGCGGGGGGGGCACAGATACGCAGTATTTT.